A selection of T cell receptor beta chains follows, all from one sample in a study of blood T cells in healthy people across ages. TCRdb re-called the 5' RACE reads with MiXCR, one entry per CDR3 protein. The repertoire holds hundreds of thousands of distinct CDR3 sequences, with about a third as singletons. The sequencing sample was made of blood. These receptors all stem from a woman of 80 years or more in good health. Both conserved end residues are part of each CDR3. Fields, in order: J gene, V gene, D gene, clone size, CDR3 protein, CDR3 DNA. The D gene is left open where the match is weak. Rows give clone size only sometimes, using once, few, many, or a class for an expanded clone.

TRBJ2-7 | TRBV5-1 | - | - | CASSLVEYNEQYF | TGCGCCAGCAGCTTGGTGGAATACAATGAGCAGTACTTC
TRBJ2-7 | TRBV20-1 | TRBD1 | many | CSAEPGQGAHEQYF | TGCAGTGCTGAACCGGGACAGGGGGCCCACGAGCAGTACTTC
TRBJ1-6 | TRBV15 | TRBD1 | - | CATSPRGQGYNSPLHF | TGTGCCACCAGTCCCAGGGGACAGGGTTACAATTCACCCCTCCACTTT
TRBJ1-6 | TRBV6-5 | TRBD1 | few | CASSSTGVGSPLHF | TGTGCCAGCAGCTCGACAGGGGTGGGTTCACCCCTCCACTTT
TRBJ2-3 | TRBV18 | TRBD2 | few | CASSRSGGGSDTQYF | TGTGCCAGCTCACGTAGCGGGGGAGGCTCAGATACGCAGTATTTT
TRBJ2-7 | TRBV6-1 | - | many | CASSTTRGIRYEQYF | TGTGCCAGCAGCACCACCCGGGGCATAAGATACGAGCAGTACTTC
TRBJ2-5 | TRBV6-6 | - | - | CAAGPGTQYF | TGTGCCGCAGGCCCCGGGACCCAGTACTTC
TRBJ2-5 | TRBV12-3/TRBV12-4 | TRBD1 | - | CASSYHGWDSQETQYF | TGTGCCAGCAGCTATCACGGATGGGACAGCCAAGAGACCCAGTACTTC
TRBJ1-2 | TRBV9 | - | - | CASSVGGRGGGYTF | TGTGCCAGCAGCGTAGGGGGCAGGGGAGGTGGCTACACCTTC
TRBJ2-2 | TRBV18 | - | few | CASSPEQGMTGELFF | TGTGCCAGCTCACCAGAGCAGGGGATGACCGGGGAGCTGTTTTTT
TRBJ1-2 | TRBV7-9 | - | - | CASGLTTGDYTF | TGTGCCAGCGGCTTAACGACTGGGGACTACACCTTC
TRBJ2-2 | TRBV6-5 | - | - | CASRPGTSTGELFF | TGTGCCAGCAGGCCCGGGACTTCCACCGGGGAGCTGTTTTTT
TRBJ2-2 | TRBV11-2 | - | - | CASSLGNRNTGELFF | TGTGCCAGCAGCTTAGGAAACAGGAACACCGGGGAGCTGTTTTTT
TRBJ1-2 | TRBV29-1 | TRBD1 | many | CSASGQVYGYTF | TGCAGCGCTAGCGGACAGGTCTATGGCTACACCTTC
TRBJ1-2 | TRBV6-2/TRBV6-3 | - | - | CVSSLPTVNYGYTF | TGTGTCAGCAGTTTGCCGACAGTTAACTATGGCTACACCTTC
TRBJ1-1 | TRBV20-1 | - | many | CSANLPEANFVNTEAFF | TGCAGTGCTAACCTACCGGAGGCCAACTTTGTGAACACTGAAGCTTTCTTT
TRBJ1-1 | TRBV24-1 | - | - | CATDFEEAFF | TGTGCCACCGACTTCGAGGAAGCTTTCTTT
TRBJ2-5 | TRBV4-3 | - | few | CASSQFYGQGGDEQYF | TGCGCCAGCAGCCAATTCTATGGGCAGGGTGGCGATGAGCAGTACTTC
TRBJ1-2 | TRBV6-5 | TRBD1 | many | CASSYFGQGSNYGYTF | TGTGCCAGCAGTTACTTTGGACAGGGCAGTAACTATGGCTACACCTTC
TRBJ2-3 | TRBV20-1 | TRBD2 | many | CSARDSGGTDTQYF | TGCAGTGCTAGAGATAGCGGGGGCACAGATACGCAGTATTTT
TRBJ2-5 | TRBV4-1 | TRBD2 | many | CASSQEASGGVGSETQYF | TGCGCCAGCAGCCAAGAGGCTAGCGGGGGGGTCGGGTCGGAGACCCAGTACTTC
TRBJ2-4 | TRBV2 | TRBD1 | - | CASRGDRRALAKNIQYF | TGTGCCAGCAGGGGGGACAGGCGGGCACTAGCCAAAAACATTCAGTACTTC
TRBJ2-7 | TRBV12-3/TRBV12-4 | TRBD2 | many | CASSLTSESSYEQYF | TGTGCCAGCAGTTTGACTAGCGAGAGCTCCTACGAGCAGTACTTC
TRBJ2-5 | TRBV7-9 | TRBD1 | - | CASSPRSGGEGETQYF | TGTGCCAGCAGCCCCCGGTCAGGGGGCGAGGGAGAGACCCAGTACTTC